This T cell receptor beta chain came from a study of neurological immune-mediated disorders. Overall study results and limits: CDR3 amino acid sequences found in expanded clones were never shared across subjects, suggesting private repertoires in all groups.

This clonotype was detected ten times or more. The antigen remains unidentified. V lost 0 bases, J lost 6 bases, and 5 bases stayed unmatched. The germline V gene has CDR1 DFQATT and CDR2 SNEGSKA (reference sequence). The CDR3 totals 14 residues. 5'RACE with 10-nucleotide random UMIs generated the cDNA. Each CDR3 protein gets one entry after TCRdb re-called the 5' RACE reads with MiXCR. This table holds about 36,000 distinct CDR3 sequences, around a tenth found once. The chain couples TRBV20-1 to TRBJ2-7, with TRBD1 identical over 10 bases. The TCR originated in a woman younger than 45 with HTLV-1-associated myelopathy (HAM/TSP). Sequencing was done on a sample of PBMCs. The CDR3 DNA reads as TGCAGTGCTAGAGAGCCGGGACAGGGGCGCGAGCAGTACTTC. Residues: CSAREPGQGREQYF.